This TCR beta chain is drawn from a study of blood T cell repertoires in COVID-19. Overall study context: Specimens from acute and convalescent COVID-19 originated in the United States, Italy and Spain. T cells, B-cell-depleted T cells, or PBMCs provided the cDNA or gDNA that served as material.

Original processing methods: Reference gene primer amplification in the assay estimated nucleated cell counts. Assay: immunoSEQ multiplex PCR; the TCRdb copy retains only in-frame clones and omits some. That table gives V, J and clone size, and the DNA gave D and trimming. This repertoire shows roughly 95,000 clones, over 70% found once; its top ten account for approximately 4%. The clonotype was recovered from a man in his 60s with acute or convalescent COVID-19. Input material: peripheral blood.

CDR3 bases: TGTGCCAGCAGAGGGAGGGACAGGGGGAACACTGAAGCTTTCTTT. This codes for CASRGRDRGNTEAFF. The rearrangement links TRBV2 to TRBJ1-1; 10 bases fit TRBD1. CDR1 SNHLY and CDR2 FYNNEI come from the germline V gene. The J segment lost 1 base and the V segment lost 6 bases, leaving 5 bases of the junction unmatched. This CDR3 comprises 15 residues.